The T cell receptor beta chain under discussion was sequenced for a study of blood T cells in healthy people across ages. The donors, all healthy, were Caucasians living in Russia, aged roughly 6 to 90. Study-level results: Not knowing donor CMV status may have confounded expanded clonotype changes.

Sample-barcoded 5' priming and a J-beta primer mix drove a second PCR of about 7 to 12 cycles. The authors tagged each cDNA molecule using a template-switch adaptor with 12 random nucleotides. MiXCR was run by TCRdb on the 5' RACE reads, yielding one entry per CDR3 protein. The sample holds over 700,000 distinct CDR3 sequences; roughly 25% are singletons and the top ten take 8% to 10%. This clonotype came up a few times. Its cognate antigen is unknown. A read error may produce the germline difference seen at one junction end. The CDR3 runs to 14 residues. CDR1 and CDR2 (germline): SSHAT, FNYEAQ (reference sequence). The same data also went into a second study, on T cells of mothers and their children. From that report: Each mother gave over 9 million TCR beta CDR3 reads; each child, around 3 million.

The receptor comes from a boy aged 5-17 years in good health. Specimen: blood. This rearrangement joins TRBV7-7 to TRBJ2-5; a weak D match, TRBD1 (6 bases). The CDR3 loop reads CASSFPGVQETQYF. CDR3 DNA sequence: TGTGCTAGCAGCTTCCCAGGGGTCCAAGAGACCCAGTACTTC.